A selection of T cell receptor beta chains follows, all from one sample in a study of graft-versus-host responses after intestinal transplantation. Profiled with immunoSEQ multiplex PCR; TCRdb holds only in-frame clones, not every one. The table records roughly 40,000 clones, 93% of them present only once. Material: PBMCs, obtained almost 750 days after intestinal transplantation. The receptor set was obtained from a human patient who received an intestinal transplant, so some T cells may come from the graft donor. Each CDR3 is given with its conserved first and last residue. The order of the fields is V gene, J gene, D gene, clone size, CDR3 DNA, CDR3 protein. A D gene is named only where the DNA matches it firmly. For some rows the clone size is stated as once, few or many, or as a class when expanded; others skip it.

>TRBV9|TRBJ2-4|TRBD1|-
TGTGCCAGCAGCGTAGAGGGGGCTCACATGGACATTCAGTACTTC
CASSVEGAHMDIQYF
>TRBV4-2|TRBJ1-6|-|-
TGTGCCAGCAGCCAAGATAACATCCCCTACTCCTATAATTCACCCCTCCACTTT
CASSQDNIPYSYNSPLHF
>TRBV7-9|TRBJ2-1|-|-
TGTGCCAGCAGCTTTCAACAGGGCCTCTCCTACAATGAGCAGTTCTTC
CASSFQQGLSYNEQFF
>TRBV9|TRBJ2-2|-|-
TGTGCCAGCAGCGTATCCCCAGTAGGCGCCGGGGAGCTGTTTTTT
CASSVSPVGAGELFF
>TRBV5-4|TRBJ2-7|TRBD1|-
TGTGCCAGCAGCGTAACGGGACAGGGCCCCGGGGACGAGCAGTACTTC
CASSVTGQGPGDEQYF
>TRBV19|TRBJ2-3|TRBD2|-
TGTGCCAGTAGTATAACCAGCGGGGGCGATACGCAGTATTTT
CASSITSGGDTQYF
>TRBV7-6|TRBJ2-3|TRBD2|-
TGTGCCAGCAGCTTAGGCGGGGGTTACACAGATACGCAGTATTTT
CASSLGGGYTDTQYF
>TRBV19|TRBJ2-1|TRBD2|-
TGTGCCAGTAGTATAGGTCGGGGGGGCTCCAATGAGCAGTTCTTC
CASSIGRGGSNEQFF
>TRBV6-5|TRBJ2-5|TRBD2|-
TGTGCCAGCAGTTACGCGGGACTAGGAGGGGAGACCCAGTACTTC
CASSYAGLGGETQYF
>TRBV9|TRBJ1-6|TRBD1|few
TGTGCCAGCAGCGTAGAGGGGACAGGGAATTCACCCCTCCACTTT
CASSVEGTGNSPLHF
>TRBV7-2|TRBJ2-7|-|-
TGTGCCAGCAGTCCTGACTTCGGCCGGGGCTGGTCATACGAGCAGTACTTC
CASSPDFGRGWSYEQYF
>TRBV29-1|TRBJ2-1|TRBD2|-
TGCAGCGTTGAAGATCCCCTTAGCGGGAGGGCCGTATACAATGAGCAGTTCTTC
CSVEDPLSGRAVYNEQFF
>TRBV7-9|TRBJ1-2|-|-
TGTGCCAGCAGCCCCGGCCTGAAATATGGCTACACCTTC
CASSPGLKYGYTF
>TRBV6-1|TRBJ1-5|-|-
TGTGCCAGCAGTGAATTGCCGACAGCCTATCATCAGCCCCAGCATTTT
CASSELPTAYHQPQHF
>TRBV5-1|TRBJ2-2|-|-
TGCGCCAGCAGCTTGGAGCTCAAATCACCTCTTTTGTTTTTT
CASSLELKSPLLFF
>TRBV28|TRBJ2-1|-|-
TGTGCCAGCAGTTCTCCACACCTTAGCGATGAGCAGTTCTTC
CASSSPHLSDEQFF
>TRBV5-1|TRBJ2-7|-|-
TGCGCCAGCAGCTTGGTACGGGGGTACGAGCAGTACTTC
CASSLVRGYEQYF
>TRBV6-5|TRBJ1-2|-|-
TGTGCCAGCAGTTACTCGGACCCAAGGAATGGCTACACCTTC
CASSYSDPRNGYTF
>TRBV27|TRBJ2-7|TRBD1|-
TGTGCCAGCAGTTACCTAGGGGACAGCTCCTACGAGCAGTACTTC
CASSYLGDSSYEQYF
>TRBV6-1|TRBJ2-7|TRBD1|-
TGTGCCAGCAGTGAGGACAGGGGTATCTACGAGCAGTACTTC
CASSEDRGIYEQYF
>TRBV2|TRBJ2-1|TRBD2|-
TGCGCCCTCGGGGGGAGAGGTTTCTACAATGAGCAGTTCTTC
CALGGRGFYNEQFF
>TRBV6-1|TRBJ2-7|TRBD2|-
TGTGCCAGTTGGGGAGGGTCCTACGAGCAGTACTTC
CASWGGSYEQYF
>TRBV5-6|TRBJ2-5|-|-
TGTGCCAGCAGCTTCCGGGGTCAAGAGACCCAGTACTTC
CASSFRGQETQYF
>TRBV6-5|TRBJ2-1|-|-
TGTGCCAGCAGTTATGGGGACAATGAGCAGTTCTTC
CASSYGDNEQFF
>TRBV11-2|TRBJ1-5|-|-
TGTGCCAGCAGCCTAGACAGCGGGGGCAATCAGCCCCAGCATTTT
CASSLDSGGNQPQHF
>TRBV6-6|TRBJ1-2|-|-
TGTGCCAGCAGTTCGGGGGGGGCTAACTATGGCTACACCTTC
CASSSGGANYGYTF
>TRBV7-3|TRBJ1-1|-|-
TGTGCCAGCAGCTTAAGGTCCGGAAACACTGAAGCTTTCTTT
CASSLRSGNTEAFF
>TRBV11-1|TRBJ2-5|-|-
TGTGCCAGCAGCTTCTTATCGGAGACCCAGTACTTC
CASSFLSETQYF
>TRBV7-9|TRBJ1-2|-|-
TGTGCCAGCAGCTTATCCGGAGACGGTTACTATGGCTACACCTTC
CASSLSGDGYYGYTF
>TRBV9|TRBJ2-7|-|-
TGTGCCAGCAGCGTAGTTGAGGGCTACGAGCAGTACTTC
CASSVVEGYEQYF
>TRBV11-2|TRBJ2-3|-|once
TGTGCCAGCAGCTTAGGATCGAACAGGGGCACAGATACGCAGTATTTT
CASSLGSNRGTDTQYF
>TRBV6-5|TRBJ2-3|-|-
TGTGCCAGCAATCAAGGGCCCAGGGGATCAGATACGCAGTATTTT
CASNQGPRGSDTQYF
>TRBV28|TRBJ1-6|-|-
TGTGCCAGCAGACCCCTAGTAAGCTCCTATAATTCACCCCTCCACTTT
CASRPLVSSYNSPLHF
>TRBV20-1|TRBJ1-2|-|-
TGCAGTGCTAGTTCATCCGGCTACACCTTC
CSASSSGYTF
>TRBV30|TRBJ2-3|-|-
TGTGCCTGGAGGGGGATGAATCGGACGCAGTATTTT
CAWRGMNRTQYF
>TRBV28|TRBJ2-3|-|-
TGTGCCAGCAGTTTACGGTTGCGATTTTTTAGCACAGATACGCAGTATTTT
CASSLRLRFFSTDTQYF
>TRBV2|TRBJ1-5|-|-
TGTGCCAGCAGTGAACCCCTTTCGACAGGCCGGGGGCCCCAGCATTTT
CASSEPLSTGRGPQHF
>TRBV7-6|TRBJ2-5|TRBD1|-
TGTGCCAGCAGCTTAGCTGGCAGGGGGCTAAGCTACTTC
CASSLAGRGLSYF
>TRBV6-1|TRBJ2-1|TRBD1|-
TGTGCCAGCAGTGAAGCTCTTTTACAGGGGGCGGGTGAGCAGTTCTTC
CASSEALLQGAGEQFF
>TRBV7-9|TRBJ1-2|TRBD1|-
TGTGCCAGCAGCTTGAGGGACAGGGTTTTAGGGGACAATGGCTACACCTTC
CASSLRDRVLGDNGYTF
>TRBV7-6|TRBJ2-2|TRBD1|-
TGTGCCAGCAGCGCCTACAGGGGGCGGGGCGGGGAGCTGTTTTTT
CASSAYRGRGGELFF
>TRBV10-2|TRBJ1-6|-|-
TGCGCCAGCACCACAAACGGGGAAAGAGGTTCACCCCTCCACTTT
CASTTNGERGSPLHF
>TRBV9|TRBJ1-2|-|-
TGTGCCAGCCCAGACAGGCTACTATGTGGCTACACCTTC
CASPDRLLCGYTF
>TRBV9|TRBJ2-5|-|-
TGTGCCAGCAGCGTTTCGGGACCCCCATGGGAGACCCAGTACTTC
CASSVSGPPWETQYF
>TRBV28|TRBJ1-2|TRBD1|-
TGTGCCAGCACCGGGACAGGGGCGTATGGCTACACCTTC
CASTGTGAYGYTF
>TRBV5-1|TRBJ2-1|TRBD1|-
TGCGCCAGCAGCTTGGCCCCGGGACAGGGGGCAGGAGAGCAGTTCTTC
CASSLAPGQGAGEQFF
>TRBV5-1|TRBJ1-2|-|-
TGCGCCAGCAGCTCCCGTCGCGGGGGGGGGACCGATAACTATGGCTACACCTTC
CASSSRRGGGTDNYGYTF
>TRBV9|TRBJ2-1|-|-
TGTGCCAGCAGCGTAGGGGGGCAAGGGAACAATGAGCAGTTCTTC
CASSVGGQGNNEQFF
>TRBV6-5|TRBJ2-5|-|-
TGTGCCAGCAGTCCATCGGACCCTACGGTTGAGACCCAGTACTTC
CASSPSDPTVETQYF
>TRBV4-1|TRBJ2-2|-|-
TGCGCCAGCAGCCAATTCCTTGCTTGGGGGACCGGGGAGCTGTTTTTT
CASSQFLAWGTGELFF
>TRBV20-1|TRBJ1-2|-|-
TGCAGTGCTAGCCGTCCTGCTGGCTACACCTTC
CSASRPAGYTF
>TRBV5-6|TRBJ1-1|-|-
TGTGCCAGCAGCTTGGCCTGGTGGGGGCTAGTCCACACTGAAGCTTTCTTT
CASSLAWWGLVHTEAFF
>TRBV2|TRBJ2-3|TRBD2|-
TGTGCCAGCAGGGCGACTAGCGGGGGGATCACAGATACGCAGTATTTT
CASRATSGGITDTQYF
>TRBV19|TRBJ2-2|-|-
TGTGCCACCCAACGAGGGGAAGACACCGGGGAGCTGTTTTTT
CATQRGEDTGELFF
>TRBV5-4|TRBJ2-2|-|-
TGTGCCAGCAGCTTGGGGGGGGTTGGTGCCACCGGGGAGCTGTTTTTT
CASSLGGVGATGELFF
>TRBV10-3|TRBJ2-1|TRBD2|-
TGTGCCACCCAGCGGGAGGGTGGGGTTGGCGAGCAGTTCTTC
CATQREGGVGEQFF
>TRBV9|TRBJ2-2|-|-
TGTGCCAGCAGCCTCGGGACGGCCGTGGTCGGGGAGCTGTTTTTT
CASSLGTAVVGELFF
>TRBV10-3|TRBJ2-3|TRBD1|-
TGTGCCGTCCAGGGGGCAGATACGCAGTATTTT
CAVQGADTQYF
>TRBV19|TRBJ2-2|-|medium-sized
TGTGCCAGTAGTGCCCGGACTGGTGGCGGGGAGCTGTTTTTT
CASSARTGGGELFF
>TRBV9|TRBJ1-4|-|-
TGTGCCAGCAGCGTAGGGGGGGCCGAAGGAGAAAAACTGTTTTTT
CASSVGGAEGEKLFF